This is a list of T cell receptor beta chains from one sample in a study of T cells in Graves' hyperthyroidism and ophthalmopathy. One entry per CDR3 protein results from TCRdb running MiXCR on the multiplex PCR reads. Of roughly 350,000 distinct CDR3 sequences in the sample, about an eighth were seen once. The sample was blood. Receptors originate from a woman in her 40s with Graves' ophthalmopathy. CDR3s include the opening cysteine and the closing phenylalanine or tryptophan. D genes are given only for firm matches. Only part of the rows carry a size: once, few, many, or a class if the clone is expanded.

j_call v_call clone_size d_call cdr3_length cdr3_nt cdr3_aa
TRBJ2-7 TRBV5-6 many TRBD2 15 TGTGCCAGCAGCTTACCGGGGGGGCCGACCTACGAGCAGTACTTC CASSLPGGPTYEQYF
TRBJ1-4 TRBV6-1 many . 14 TGTGCCAGCAGTTGGGGGGGAACTAATGAAAAACTGTTTTTT CASSWGGTNEKLFF
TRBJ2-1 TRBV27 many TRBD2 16 TGTGCCAGCAGCCTATGGCGGGGGGTCTCCTACAATGAGCAGTTCTTC CASSLWRGVSYNEQFF
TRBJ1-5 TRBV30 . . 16 TGTGCCTGGGCGGCCGTAACCGGTAGGGGTAATCAGCCCCAGCATTTT CAWAAVTGRGNQPQHF
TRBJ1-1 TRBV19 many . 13 TGTGCCAGTAGTATCGATAGGGACACTGAAGCTTTCTTT CASSIDRDTEAFF
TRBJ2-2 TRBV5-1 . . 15 TGCGCCAGCAGCTTGCGGACCATGAACACCGGGGAGCTGTTTTTT CASSLRTMNTGELFF
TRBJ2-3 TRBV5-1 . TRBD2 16 TGCGCCAGTGCAGGACTAGCGGACTCTAGCACAGATACGCAGTATTTT CASAGLADSSTDTQYF
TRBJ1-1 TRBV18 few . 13 TGTGCCAGCTCACCACGTACAGGGAGGGAGGCTTTCTTT CASSPRTGREAFF
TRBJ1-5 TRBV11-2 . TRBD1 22 TGTGCCAGCAGCTTAGTAGGTGAGGGACAGTTTCTTAACAGATCCAGCAATCAGCCCCAGCATTTT CASSLVGEGQFLNRSSNQPQHF
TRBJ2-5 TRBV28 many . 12 TGTGCCAGCAGATCCAGGGTGGAGACCCAGTACTTC CASRSRVETQYF
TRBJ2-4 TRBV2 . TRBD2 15 TGTGCCAGCAGAGGACTAGTTCCAGGTATTGACATTCAGTACTTC CASRGLVPGIDIQYF
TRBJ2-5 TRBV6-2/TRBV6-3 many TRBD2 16 TGTGCCAGCAGTTACTCGGCTAGCGGGCCCCAAGAGACCCAGTACTTC CASSYSASGPQETQYF
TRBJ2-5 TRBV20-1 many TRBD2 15 TGCAGTGCTGGTAGCGGGGGAATCCTCCGAGGGACCCAGTACTTC CSAGSGGILRGTQYF
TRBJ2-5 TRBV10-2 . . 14 TGCGCCAGCTCAGTCTCAGGGGGGACGGAGACCCAGTACTTC CASSVSGGTETQYF
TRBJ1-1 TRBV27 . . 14 TGTGCCAGCAGGCCCTCAGGAGCGAACACTGAAGCTTTCTTT CASRPSGANTEAFF
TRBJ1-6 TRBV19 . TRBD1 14 TGTGCCAGTACCTCCGGGACAGCTAATTCACCCCTCCACTTT CASTSGTANSPLHF
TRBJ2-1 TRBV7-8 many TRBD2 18 TGTGCCAGCAGCTTAGGACTAGCGGGGGGGACCTCCTACAATGAGCAGTTCTTC CASSLGLAGGTSYNEQFF
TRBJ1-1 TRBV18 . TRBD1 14 TGTGCCAGCTCACCTCCGGACAGGGTGACTGAAGCTTTCTTT CASSPPDRVTEAFF
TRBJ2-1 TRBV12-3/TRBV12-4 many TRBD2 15 TGTGCCAGCAGCCCCGGGACTAGCGCTTACAATGAGCAGTTCTTC CASSPGTSAYNEQFF
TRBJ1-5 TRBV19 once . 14 TGTGCCAGTAGTATTCGCTTGGGCACAGATATGCAGCATTTT CASSIRLGTDMQHF
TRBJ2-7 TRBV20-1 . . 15 TGCAGTGCTAGACCCCCACTTATAAGCTCCTACGAGCAGTACTTC CSARPPLISSYEQYF
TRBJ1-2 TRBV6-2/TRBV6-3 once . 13 TGTGCCAGCAGTTATCAGGAGAACTATGGCTACACCTTC CASSYQENYGYTF
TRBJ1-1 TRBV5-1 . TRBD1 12 TGCGCCAGCAGGGACAGGGAGACTGAAGCTTTCTTT CASRDRETEAFF
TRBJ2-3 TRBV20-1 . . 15 TGCAGTGCTAGAGAGGGCCCCCTTCGAGGAGATACGCAGTATTTT CSAREGPLRGDTQYF